This T cell receptor (beta chain) derives from a study of spatial heterogeneity in lung cancer. As for time point: sample taken at primary tumor resection. No cell sorting; template was whole RNA from tumor, lung tissue or PBMC. TCRdb used MiXCR to reprocess the 5' RACE reads, holding one entry per CDR3 protein. The sample carries roughly 80,000 distinct CDR3 sequences, around an eighth recorded once. Germline CDR1 SQVTM, CDR2 ANQGSEA. The CDR3 is 13 amino acids. V gave up 8 bases and J gave up 8 bases; unmatched junction bases: 11. The genes are TRBV29-1 and TRBJ2-1; the match to TRBD2 covers 8 bases. The TCR originated in a male donor with early-stage non-small cell lung cancer. The input for sequencing was PBMCs, taken at surgery. In DNA form, the CDR3 reads TGCAGCACCAAGACTAGCGATGGCCATGAGCAGTTCTTC. It codes for CSTKTSDGHEQFF.